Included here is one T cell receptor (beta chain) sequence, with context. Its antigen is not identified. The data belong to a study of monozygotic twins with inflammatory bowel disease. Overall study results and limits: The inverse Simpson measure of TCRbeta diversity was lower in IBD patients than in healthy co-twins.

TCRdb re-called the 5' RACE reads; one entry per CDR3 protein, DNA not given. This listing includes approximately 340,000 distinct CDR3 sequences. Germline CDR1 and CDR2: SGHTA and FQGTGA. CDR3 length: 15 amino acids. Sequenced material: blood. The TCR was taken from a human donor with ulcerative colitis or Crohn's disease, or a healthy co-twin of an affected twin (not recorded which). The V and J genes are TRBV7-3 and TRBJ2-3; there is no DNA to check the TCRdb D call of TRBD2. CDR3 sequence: CASSYLAGGRGTQYF.